Listed here are 10 T cell receptor beta chains from one sample, sequenced in a study of siplizumab effects on memory and regulatory T cells. TCRdb keeps only in-frame clones here, not all; method: immunoSEQ multiplex PCR. The sample records 100,000 to 120,000 clones, roughly 92% being singletons. Sequenced input: CD4+ T cells sorted from blood. The receptor source for this set is a human donor in good health.

V is TRBV9 and J is TRBJ2-1; possible D gene TRBD2, 6 bases. CDR1 is SGDLS, CDR2 YYNGEE, per germline. The CDR3 sequence is 21 residues long. The V gene lost 3 bases and the J gene lost 2 bases, with 30 bases spanning the gap. The DNA for the CDR3 is TGTGCCAGCAGCGCACCGGGGGTGGGGCGTTTTGGACGGGTTACCTACAATGAGCAGTTCTTC. This sequence encodes CASSAPGVGRFGRVTYNEQFF.

The sample holds one count of this clone. V gene TRBV18 combines with J gene TRBJ2-7; 8 nucleotides match TRBD2. The CDR3 has 13 amino acids. The germline gives CDR1 KGHSH, CDR2 LQKENI. Trimming took 2 bases from V and 12 from J; bases not matched to a gene: 9. CDR3 nucleotides: TGTGCCAGCTCACCAAGGGATGCTAGCGGGCTGTACTTC. This codes for CASSPRDASGLYF.

The rearrangement joins TRBV2 to TRBJ1-6; unclear D gene. CDR3 length: 11 residues. The germline V gene encodes CDR1 SNHLY and CDR2 FYNNEI. This CDR3 reads CCVGRNSPLHF. CDR3 DNA sequence: TGTTGTGTGGGTCGTAATTCACCCCTCCACTTT.

This chain connects TRBV5-1 to TRBJ2-5; TRBD2 matches at 15 bases. V trimming: 4 bases; J trimming: 4 bases; junction bases outside the gene matches: 8. Germline V gives CDR1 SGHRS, CDR2 YFSETQ. This CDR3 is 17 amino acids long. The CDR3 region is CASSPGTSGRSRETQYF. The CDR3 DNA sequence: TGCGCCAGCAGCCCGGGGACTAGCGGGAGGTCCCGAGAGACCCAGTACTTC.

The CDR3, as DNA: TGTGCCAGCAGCGGCGGGGCTAGCGGAAAACCCCAAGAGACCCAGTACTTC. It specifies CASSGGASGKPQETQYF. The rearrangement joins TRBV7-8 to TRBJ2-5; TRBD2 matches 7 bases. Germline values: CDR1 SGHVS, CDR2 FQNEAQ. CDR3 size: 17 residues. The V segment lost 5 bases and the J segment 1 base; nucleotides outside the gene matches: 13.

The rearrangement uses TRBV7-3 and TRBJ2-3; D unclear. With 4 bases removed from V and 0 bases from J, the gap between germline ends came to 8 bases. There are 14 residues in the CDR3. Germline V gives CDR1 SGHTA, CDR2 FQGTGA. Here the CDR3 DNA reads TGTGCCAGCAGCTCCTCTGGGAGCACAGATACGCAGTATTTT. Its protein product is CASSSSGSTDTQYF.

V gene TRBV7-9 combines with J gene TRBJ1-5; weak D call: TRBD1 (5 bases). Germline loops: CDR1 SEHNR, CDR2 FQNEAQ (reference sequence). Trimming stripped 3 bases from V and 6 bases from J, with 12 bases between. The CDR3 has 14 residues. For the CDR3, the DNA is TGTGCCAGCAGCTTTGGGGGGTTGAGTCAGCCCCAGCATTTT. Translation gives CASSFGGLSQPQHF.

The V call is TRBV6-5, the J call TRBJ2-7, with 7 bases lining up with TRBD2. Unmatched junction bases numbered 7, after V lost 2 bases and J lost 3 bases. The CDR3 has 15 amino acids. Germline assignment: CDR1 MNHEY and CDR2 SVGAGI. The CDR3 DNA is TGTGCCAGCAGTTACGTAGCGGGTCCCCTCTACGAGCAGTACTTC. It encodes CASSYVAGPLYEQYF.

The rearrangement uses TRBV2 and TRBJ2-1; D uncertain. This CDR3 is built from 11 residues. Germline CDR1 and CDR2: SNHLY and FYNNEI. The germline V and J ends were trimmed by 2 bases and 8 bases, with 4 bases remaining between them. The CDR3 DNA sequence: TGTGCCAGCAGTGAAAGCCATGAGCAGTTCTTC. This encodes CASSESHEQFF.

The chain links TRBV5-1 to TRBJ1-5; D gene unclear. This CDR3 is built from 14 residues. Trimming took 3 bases from V and 1 from J, leaving 8 bases between them. Germline-derived CDR1 and CDR2 are SGHRS and YFSETQ. The CDR3 sequence is CASSSDGSNQPQHF. Here the CDR3 DNA reads TGCGCCAGCAGCTCAGACGGAAGCAATCAGCCCCAGCATTTT.